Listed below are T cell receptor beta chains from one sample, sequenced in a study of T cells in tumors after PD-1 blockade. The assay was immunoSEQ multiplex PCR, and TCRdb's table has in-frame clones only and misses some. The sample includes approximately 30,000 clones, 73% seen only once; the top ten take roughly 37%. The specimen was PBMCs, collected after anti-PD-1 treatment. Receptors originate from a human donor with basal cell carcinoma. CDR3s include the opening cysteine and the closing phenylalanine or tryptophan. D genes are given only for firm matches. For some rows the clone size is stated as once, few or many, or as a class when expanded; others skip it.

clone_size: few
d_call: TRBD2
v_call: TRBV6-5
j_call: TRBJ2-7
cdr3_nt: TGTGCCAGCAGCCGGACCGGGACTAGCGGAGTGCAGTACTTC
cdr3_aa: CASSRTGTSGVQYF

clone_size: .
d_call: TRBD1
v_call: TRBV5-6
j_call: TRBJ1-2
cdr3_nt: TGTGCCAGCAGCCCCTGGACAGGGGTTGGCTACACCTTC
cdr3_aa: CASSPWTGVGYTF

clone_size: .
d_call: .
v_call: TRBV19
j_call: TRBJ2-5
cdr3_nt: TGTGCCACTACCAAGGGGGGCGCAGGAGAGACCCAGTACTTC
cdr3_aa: CATTKGGAGETQYF

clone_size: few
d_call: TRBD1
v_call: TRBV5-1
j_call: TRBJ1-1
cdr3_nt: TGCGCCAGCAGCCCGGGACAGATGAACACTGAAGCTTTCTTT
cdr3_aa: CASSPGQMNTEAFF

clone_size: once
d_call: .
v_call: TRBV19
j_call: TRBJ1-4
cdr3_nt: TGTGCCAGTAACCTCAACCCAGCAACTAATGAAAAACTGTTTTTT
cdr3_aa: CASNLNPATNEKLFF

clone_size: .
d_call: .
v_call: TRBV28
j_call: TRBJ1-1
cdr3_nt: TGTGCCAGCGGGAGGGGGGCAGGGGTGATGACTTTCTTT
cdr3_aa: CASGRGAGVMTFF

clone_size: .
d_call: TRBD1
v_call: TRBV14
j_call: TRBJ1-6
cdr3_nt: TGTGCCAGCAGCCCTGGACAGGGTTTAAATTCACCCCTCCACTTT
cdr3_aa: CASSPGQGLNSPLHF

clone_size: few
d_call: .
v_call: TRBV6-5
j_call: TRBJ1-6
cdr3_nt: TGTGCCAGCAGGACGACAATTAGAGACTCACCCCTCCACTTT
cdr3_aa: CASRTTIRDSPLHF

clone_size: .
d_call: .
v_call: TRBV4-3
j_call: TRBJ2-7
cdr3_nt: TGCGCCAGCAGCCAAGCCTCGGGACAATACTACGAGCAGTACTTC
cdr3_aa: CASSQASGQYYEQYF

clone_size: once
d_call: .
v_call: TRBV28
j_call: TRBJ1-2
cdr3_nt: TGTGCCAGCAGTTTACGGACGGTATCGGATGGCTACACCTTC
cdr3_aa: CASSLRTVSDGYTF

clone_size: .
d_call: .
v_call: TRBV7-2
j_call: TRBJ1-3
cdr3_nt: TGTGCCAGCAGCTCCCGAACGGGGGGCTCTGGAAACACCATATATTTT
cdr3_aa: CASSSRTGGSGNTIYF

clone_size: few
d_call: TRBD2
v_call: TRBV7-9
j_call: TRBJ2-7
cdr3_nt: TGTGCCAGCAGCTTCGGCGGGAGGCTTTGGGAGCAGTACTTC
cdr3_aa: CASSFGGRLWEQYF

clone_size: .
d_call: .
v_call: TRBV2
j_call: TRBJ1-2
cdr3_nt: TGTGCCAGCAGTGAAGCTCTAGGTGGCTACACCTTC
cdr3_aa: CASSEALGGYTF

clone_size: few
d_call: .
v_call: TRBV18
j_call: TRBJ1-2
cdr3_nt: TGTGCCAGCTCACCGGGCCAAGTCTATGGCTACACCTTC
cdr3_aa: CASSPGQVYGYTF

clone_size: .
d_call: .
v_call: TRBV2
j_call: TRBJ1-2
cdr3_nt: TGTGCCAGCAGTGAGGATCCGGGCCGTAGCTATGGCTACACCTTC
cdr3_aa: CASSEDPGRSYGYTF

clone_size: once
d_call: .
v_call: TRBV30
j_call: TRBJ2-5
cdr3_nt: TGTGCCTGGACTAACAGGAGGGAGACCCAGTACTTC
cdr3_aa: CAWTNRRETQYF

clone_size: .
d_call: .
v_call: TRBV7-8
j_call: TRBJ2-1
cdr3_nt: TGTGCCAGCAGCTCCCGGTCTCATGACAACAATGAGCAGTTCTTC
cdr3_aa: CASSSRSHDNNEQFF

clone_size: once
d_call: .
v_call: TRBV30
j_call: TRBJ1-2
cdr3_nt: TGTGCCTGGAAAACGGACAGCTTCTATGGCTACACCTTC
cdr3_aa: CAWKTDSFYGYTF

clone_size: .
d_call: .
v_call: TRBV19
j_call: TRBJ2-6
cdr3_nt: TGTGCCAGTAACCAGGGAAGCTCTGGGGCCAACGTCCTGACTTTC
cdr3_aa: CASNQGSSGANVLTF

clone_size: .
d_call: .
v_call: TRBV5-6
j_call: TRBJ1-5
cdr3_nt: TGTGCCAGCAGCACGAACAGGGAGCGCAATCAGCCCCAGCATTTT
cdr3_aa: CASSTNRERNQPQHF

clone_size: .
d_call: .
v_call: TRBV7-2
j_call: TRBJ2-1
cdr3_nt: TGTGCCAGCAGCTTAGGAAAGGGCCGGCACAATGAGCAGTTCTTC
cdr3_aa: CASSLGKGRHNEQFF

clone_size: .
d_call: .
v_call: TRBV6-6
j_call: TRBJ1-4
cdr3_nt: TGTGCCAGCAGGGACAGCGCAACTAATGAAAAACTGTTTTTT
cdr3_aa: CASRDSATNEKLFF

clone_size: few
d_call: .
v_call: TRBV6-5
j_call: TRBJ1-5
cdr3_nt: TGTGCCAGCACCGCCGACAAGAATCAGCCCCAGCATTTT
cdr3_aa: CASTADKNQPQHF

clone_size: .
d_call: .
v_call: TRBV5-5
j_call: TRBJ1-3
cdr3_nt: TGTGCCAGCAGCTTGGGAGTGGGAAACACCATATATTTT
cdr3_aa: CASSLGVGNTIYF

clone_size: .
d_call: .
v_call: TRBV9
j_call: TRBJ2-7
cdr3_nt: TGTGCCAGCAGCCCGGGACCGGTCTCCTACGAGCAGTACTTC
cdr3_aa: CASSPGPVSYEQYF

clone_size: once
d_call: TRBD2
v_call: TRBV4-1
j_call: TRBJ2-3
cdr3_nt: TGCGCCAGCAGCCAAGACCCCCCTAGCGGGGGAGGTGATACGCAGTATTTT
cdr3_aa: CASSQDPPSGGGDTQYF

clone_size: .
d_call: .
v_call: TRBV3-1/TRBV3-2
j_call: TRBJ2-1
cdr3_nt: TGTGCCAGCAGCCAGGAAACATACAATGAGCAGTTCTTC
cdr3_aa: CASSQETYNEQFF

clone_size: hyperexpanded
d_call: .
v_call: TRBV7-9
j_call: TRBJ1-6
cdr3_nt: TGTGCCAGCAGCTCCCACGATAGCGGGGGGCGAAGTTCACCCCTCCACTTT
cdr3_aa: CASSSHDSGGRSSPLHF

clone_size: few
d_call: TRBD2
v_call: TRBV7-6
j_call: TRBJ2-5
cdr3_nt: TGTGCCAGCAGTTCGCTTAGCGGGAGGTTCTCAGAGACCCAGTACTTC
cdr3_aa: CASSSLSGRFSETQYF

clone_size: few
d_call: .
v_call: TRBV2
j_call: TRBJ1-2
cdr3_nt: TGTGCCAGCACCACAGGAGGGGGAATAGGTTACGGCTACACCTTC
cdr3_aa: CASTTGGGIGYGYTF

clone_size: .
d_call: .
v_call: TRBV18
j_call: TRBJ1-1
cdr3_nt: TGTGCCAGCTCACCACCCCAGGGGCAAGCGAACACTGAAGCTTTCTTT
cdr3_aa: CASSPPQGQANTEAFF

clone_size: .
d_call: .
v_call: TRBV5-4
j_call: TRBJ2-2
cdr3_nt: TGTGCCAGCAGCTTGTCATCCGGGGGCGGCGGCGGGGAGCTGTTTTTT
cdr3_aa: CASSLSSGGGGGELFF

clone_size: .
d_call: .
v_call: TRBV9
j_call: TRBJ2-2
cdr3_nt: TGTGCCAGCAGCCCTGAGGGCAGGCAGACCGGGGAGCTGTTTTTT
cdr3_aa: CASSPEGRQTGELFF

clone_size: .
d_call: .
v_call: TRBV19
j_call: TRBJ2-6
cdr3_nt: TGTGCCAGTAGTATCCTATCTGGGGCCAACGTCCTGACTTTC
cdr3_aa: CASSILSGANVLTF

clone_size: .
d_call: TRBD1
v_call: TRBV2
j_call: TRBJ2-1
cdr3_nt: TGTGCCAGCAGTGTCGAAGTGCACAGGGGCAGGAGCAATGAGCAGTTCTTC
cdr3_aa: CASSVEVHRGRSNEQFF

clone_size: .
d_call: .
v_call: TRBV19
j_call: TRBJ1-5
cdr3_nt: TGTGCCAGTAGCCTAGGGTCCTTGGGGAATCAGCCCCGGCATTTT
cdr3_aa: CASSLGSLGNQPRHF